These 16 T cell receptor beta chains were all obtained from the same sample, sequenced in a study of T-cell reconstitution after alpha-beta-depleted transplantation in children. A TCRbeta library incorporating unique molecular identifiers was prepared. Each CDR3 protein is one row after TCRdb ran MiXCR on the PCR reads. The repertoire holds about 1,000,000 distinct CDR3 sequences, with roughly 29% as singletons. Sequences were derived from PBMCs, mostly from graft donor cells, sampled 360 days after TCRalphabeta/CD19-depleted stem cell transplant. These receptors were taken from a boy under two years old who had a stem cell transplant for SCID, so the T cells may come from the graft donor.

V and J are TRBV5-1 and TRBJ2-7; D tentatively fits TRBD1 or TRBD2 (5 bases each). V lost 0 bases to trimming and J lost 7 bases, with 11 bases between them. The CDR3 covers 13 residues. Per the germline V gene, CDR1 is SGHRS and CDR2 is YFSETQ. The CDR3 bases are TGCGCCAGCAGCTTGGTGGGGACCGTGGAGCAGTACTTC. This translates into CASSLVGTVEQYF.

This chain uses TRBV5-6 with TRBJ2-4, with TRBD1 matching over 11 bases. V was clipped by 5 bases and J by 6 bases; unmatched bases: 10. CDR3 size: 16 residues. Germline CDR1 and CDR2: SGHDT and YYEEEE. As DNA, the CDR3 is TGTGCCAGCAGTTTTTTAGAGGGGACAGGGGGAAACATTCAGTACTTC. This codes for CASSFLEGTGGNIQYF.

The chain is built from TRBV5-1 and TRBJ2-3; no definite D call. CDR1 is SGHRS, CDR2 YFSETQ, per germline. The CDR3 extends over 19 amino acids. The germline V and J ends were trimmed by 2 bases and 0 bases, with 22 bases remaining between them. In nucleotides, the CDR3 is TGCGCCAGCAGCTTCCGACTGGACCCTAGGGTTGTAAGCACAGATACGCAGTATTTT. Translated: CASSFRLDPRVVSTDTQYF. The full variable domain, with the rest looked up from reference TRBV5-1 and TRBJ2-3, is KAGVTQTPRYLIKTRGQQVTLSCSPISGHRSVSWYQQTPGQGLQFLFEYFSETQRNKGNFPGRFSGRQFSNSRSEMNVSTLELGDSALYLCASSFRLDPRVVSTDTQYFGPGTRLTVL.

In this sample, this clonotype turned up a few times. The V and J genes are TRBV11-2 and TRBJ1-2; 10 nucleotides match TRBD1. Germline CDR1 reads SGHAT; CDR2 reads FQNNGV. The CDR3 is 17 residues long. The V gene end was trimmed by 4 bases and the J gene end by 3 bases; junction bases not matched to a gene: 11. Written as DNA, the CDR3 is TGTGCCAGCAGCTCATTTGGGACAGGGGAGTCCCACTATGGCTACACCTTC. This sequence encodes CASSSFGTGESHYGYTF. Filled out from reference TRBV11-2 and TRBJ1-2, the complete variable domain reads EAGVAQSPRYKIIEKRQSVAFWCNPISGHATLYWYQQILGQGPKLLIQFQNNGVVDDSQLPKDRFSAERLKGVDSTLKIQPAKLEDSAVYLCASSSFGTGESHYGYTFGSGTRLTVV.

The chain combines TRBV5-1 with TRBJ1-2; D not resolved. With 4 bases removed from V and 2 bases from J, the gap between germline ends came to 12 bases. CDR3 length: 14 residues. Germline V CDR1 and CDR2: SGHRS, YFSETQ. The CDR3 DNA is TGCGCCAGCAGCCAATTATATGGGAACTATGGCTACACCTTC. Translating it yields CASSQLYGNYGYTF.

J is TRBJ2-2 and V is TRBV5-1; D is unresolved. CDR1 SGHRS and CDR2 YFSETQ come from the germline V gene. Trimming removed 0 bases from V and 1 base from J, with 7 bases in between. The CDR3 spans 15 residues. The CDR3: CASSLAQRNTGELFF. The CDR3, as DNA: TGCGCCAGCAGCTTGGCGCAGAGGAACACCGGGGAGCTGTTTTTT. The variable domain in full, completed from reference TRBV5-1 and TRBJ2-2, reads KAGVTQTPRYLIKTRGQQVTLSCSPISGHRSVSWYQQTPGQGLQFLFEYFSETQRNKGNFPGRFSGRQFSNSRSEMNVSTLELGDSALYLCASSLAQRNTGELFFGEGSRLTVL.

CDR3 DNA: TGCAGTTACGGGACAAACCGCCAAGAGACCCAGTACTTC. Residues: CSYGTNRQETQYF. This chain uses TRBV20-1 with TRBJ2-5, with D perhaps TRBD1 (6 bases). This CDR3 spans 13 amino acids. In germline, CDR1 is DFQATT, CDR2 SNEGSKA (reference sequence). The V and J ends lost 8 bases and 1 base respectively, with 14 bases between them.

The gene calls are TRBV12-3 or TRBV12-4 and TRBJ1-2, with 9 bases identical to TRBD1. This CDR3 has 14 residues. The V and J ends lost 8 bases and 4 bases, in that order; junction bases with no gene match: 8. CDR3 in amino acids: CASEGQGIGYGYTF. DNA for the CDR3: TGTGCCAGCGAGGGACAGGGAATCGGCTATGGCTACACCTTC.

The chain employs TRBV7-2 and TRBJ2-1, with a possible D match to TRBD1 (6 bases). V lost 5 bases, J lost 4 bases, and 18 bases lay in between. Per germline, CDR1 SGHTA and CDR2 FQGNSA. The CDR3 has 16 residues. As DNA, the CDR3 is TGTGCCAGCAGCCGGAGACAGGAGAAACTATACAATGAGCAGTTCTTC. It is translated as CASSRRQEKLYNEQFF.

This clonotype appeared a few times. In DNA, the CDR3 is TGCGCCAGCAGTCCGGACAGCCTCACAGATACGCAGTATTTT. It codes for CASSPDSLTDTQYF. The chain combines TRBV5-1 with TRBJ2-3; possible D gene TRBD1, 6 bases. The germline CDR1 and CDR2 sequences are SGHRS and YFSETQ. V gave up 5 bases and J gave up 2 bases, with 12 bases separating them. The CDR3 is made up of 14 amino acids.

The chain couples TRBV7-3 to TRBJ2-2; 8 nucleotides line up with TRBD2. The germline V gene has CDR1 SGHTA and CDR2 FQGTGA. The CDR3 covers 15 residues. V trimming: 3 bases; J trimming: 7 bases; junction bases outside the gene matches: 7. CDR3 sequence: CASSFSSGGSGELFF. DNA of the CDR3: TGTGCCAGCAGCTTCTCCAGCGGGGGAAGCGGGGAGCTGTTTTTT. Variable domain in full (rest from reference TRBV7-3 and TRBJ2-2): GAGVSQTPSNKVTEKGKYVELRCDPISGHTALYWYRQSLGQGPEFLIYFQGTGAADDSGLPNDRFFAVRPEGSVSTLKIQRTERGDSAVYLCASSFSSGGSGELFFGEGSRLTVL.

In this sample, this clonotype turned up a few times. The rearrangement joins TRBV2 to TRBJ2-5; D gene unclear. The length of the CDR3 is 12 residues. V lost 7 bases and J lost 5, with 11 bases in between. Germline-derived CDR1 and CDR2 are SNHLY and FYNNEI. CDR3 bases: TGTGCCAGCAATGCTCCAGAGGAGACCCAGTACTTC. This gives the protein CASNAPEETQYF. The full variable domain, rest sourced from reference TRBV2 and TRBJ2-5, is EPEVTQTPSHQVTQMGQEVILRCVPISNHLYFYWYRQILGQKVEFLVSFYNNEISEKSEIFDDQFSVERPDGSNFTLKIRSTKLEDSAMYFCASNAPEETQYFGPGTRLLVL.

The V call is TRBV9, the J call TRBJ1-1; D unresolved. Trimming removed 0 bases from V and 0 bases from J, with 12 bases in between. CDR3 length: 16 amino acids. CDR1 is SGDLS, CDR2 YYNGEE, per germline. CDR3 amino acids: CASSVGHSVMNTEAFF. The CDR3 nucleotides are TGTGCCAGCAGCGTAGGGCATTCCGTGATGAACACTGAAGCTTTCTTT.

This clonotype was counted a few times. The chain has TRBV3-1 and TRBJ2-3; the match to TRBD1 covers 12 bases. Germline CDR1 is LGHDT and CDR2 is YNNKEL (reference sequence). J gave up 5 bases and V 5 bases, and 2 bases lay outside the gene matches. This CDR3 comprises 14 residues. CDR3 in DNA: TGTGCCAGCAGCGGGGACAGGGGGCTAGATACGCAGTATTTT. Protein sequence: CASSGDRGLDTQYF.

This chain connects TRBV20-1 to TRBJ2-1; 8 bases are a match to TRBD2. The CDR3 spans 15 residues. V dropped 1 base and J dropped 9; count of bases not matched to a gene: 11. Germline CDR1 DFQATT, CDR2 SNEGSKA (reference sequence). CDR3 residues: CSARVTAGALGEQFF. Written as DNA, the CDR3 is TGCAGTGCTAGAGTGACAGCGGGGGCACTGGGTGAGCAGTTCTTC.

This clonotype was seen only a few times. The genes are TRBV4-1 and TRBJ2-7; 9 bases line up with TRBD1. The CDR3 runs 15 residues. Germline V gene data show CDR1 as MGHRA and CDR2 as YSYEKL. V was clipped by 5 bases and J by 2 bases; unmatched bases: 7. The DNA of the CDR3 is TGCGCCAGCAGCGTGGGACAGGGACGGACCTACGAGCAGTACTTC. Protein product: CASSVGQGRTYEQYF.